This T cell receptor (beta chain) was captured in a study of blood T cell repertoires in COVID-19. Study summary: Researchers got acute and convalescent COVID-19 samples from the United States, Italy and Spain. The cDNA or gDNA used as material had been derived from T cells, B-cell-depleted T cells, or PBMCs.

Original analysis: Reference gene primer amplification gave estimated nucleated cell counts. The repertoire was sequenced with immunoSEQ multiplex PCR; TCRdb's copy has only in-frame clones and lacks some. V and J calls and clone size are given by that table; D and trimming were obtained from the DNA. Of a few hundred thousand clones in the sample, around 90% were seen once. The CDR3 runs 14 residues. The ends were cut back, 6 bases at V and 0 bases at J, with 9 bases in the middle. Germline-derived CDR1 and CDR2 are MNHEY and SVGAGI. The sample taken for sequencing was peripheral blood. This receptor was taken from a man aged 35 to 55 with acute or convalescent COVID-19. The V and J genes are TRBV6-5 and TRBJ1-5; D unresolved. CDR3 region: CASRASYSNQPQHF. The CDR3 DNA reads as TGTGCCAGCAGAGCTTCTTATAGCAATCAGCCCCAGCATTTT.